The 23 T cell receptor beta chains listed next were all sequenced from one sample in a study of cytomegalovirus exposure and HLA in healthy donors. 13 Jbeta primers and 60 Vbeta primers were used for the PCR. Only in-frame clones appear in the TCRdb table, and some are missing; sequencing was by immunoSEQ multiplex PCR. The data show some 190,000 clones, around 80% seen once. Specimen: PBMCs. The source of these receptors is a woman in her 30s in good health and CMV-seronegative.

The chain uses TRBV7-9 and TRBJ2-1; 11 bases align to TRBD2. Looked up from germline, CDR1 is SEHNR and CDR2 is FQNEAQ (reference sequence). V trimming: 10 bases; J trimming: 1 base; junction bases outside the gene matches: 9. There are 16 residues in the CDR3. CDR3: CATLPGLAVSYNEQFF. The CDR3 region has the DNA TGTGCCACCCTGCCGGGACTAGCGGTTTCCTACAATGAGCAGTTCTTC.

This chain connects TRBV19 to TRBJ2-5; 11 nucleotides align to TRBD1. CDR1 is LNHDA and CDR2 is SQIVND in the germline V gene (reference sequence). CDR3 length: 15 amino acids. Losses at the gene ends were 5 bases for V and 5 bases for J; bases not matched to a gene: 7. CDR3 sequence: CASSPRTGGRETQYF. CDR3 nucleotide sequence: TGTGCCAGTAGTCCAAGGACAGGGGGCCGGGAGACCCAGTACTTC.

The rearrangement joins TRBV9 to TRBJ1-6, with 7 nucleotides matching TRBD1. The ends lost 1 base at V and 8 bases at J; junction bases unmatched: 9. The CDR3 runs to 16 residues. CDR1 is SGDLS, CDR2 YYNGEE, per germline. Here the CDR3 reads CASSVFPDRSYSPLHF. DNA of the CDR3: TGTGCCAGCAGCGTATTCCCGGACAGGTCATATTCACCCCTCCACTTT. The variable domain in full, completed from reference TRBV9 and TRBJ1-6, reads DSGVTQTPKHLITATGQRVTLRCSPRSGDLSVYWYQQSLDQGLQFLIQYYNGEERAKGNILERFSAQQFPDLHSELNLSSLELGDSALYFCASSVFPDRSYSPLHFGNGTRLTVT.

This chain links TRBV5-6 with TRBJ1-1; TRBD1 might be the D (6 bases). CDR3 size: 14 residues. V lost 4 bases and J 5 bases, leaving 15 bases between the germline ends. Per the germline V gene, CDR1 is SGHDT and CDR2 is YYEEEE. The CDR3 DNA is TGTGCCAGCAGCCTACCACAGGGTGGGACTGAAGCTTTCTTT. Translating it yields CASSLPQGGTEAFF. The variable domain in full, with the rest retrieved from reference TRBV5-6 and TRBJ1-1, is DAGVTQSPTHLIKTRGQQVTLRCSPKSGHDTVSWYQQALGQGPQFIFQYYEEEERQRGNFPDRFSGHQFPNYSSELNVNALLLGDSALYLCASSLPQGGTEAFFGQGTRLTVV.

This sequence joins TRBV7-6 and TRBJ2-2; TRBD1 aligns across 9 bases. The germline V gene encodes CDR1 SGHVS and CDR2 FNYEAQ. This CDR3 spans 16 amino acids. V was clipped by 11 bases and J by 0 bases; unmatched bases: 10. The CDR3, as DNA: TGTGCCGGAGGGACAGGGCCAAACGCGAACACCGGGGAGCTGTTTTTT. Its translation is CAGGTGPNANTGELFF.

This chain joins TRBV5-6 and TRBJ2-7, with D possibly being TRBD2 (6 bases). CDR3 length: 12 residues. The V end lost 3 bases, the J end lost 8 bases, and 12 bases lay between the germline ends. Germline V CDR1 and CDR2: SGHDT, YYEEEE. CDR3 in amino acids: CASSSNRGKQYF. The CDR3 DNA sequence: TGTGCCAGCAGCTCCAACCGGGGGAAGCAGTACTTC. Combining the CDR3 with reference TRBV5-6 and TRBJ2-7 gives the whole variable domain DAGVTQSPTHLIKTRGQQVTLRCSPKSGHDTVSWYQQALGQGPQFIFQYYEEEERQRGNFPDRFSGHQFPNYSSELNVNALLLGDSALYLCASSSNRGKQYFGPGTRLTVT.

J is TRBJ2-7 and V is TRBV7-3; 8 bases fit TRBD1. This CDR3 is built from 15 residues. Trimming removed 4 bases from V and 5 bases from J; junction bases left unmatched: 10. The germline V gene encodes CDR1 SGHTA and CDR2 FQGTGA. This CDR3 is CASSSGTGFSNEQYF. DNA of the CDR3: TGTGCCAGCAGCTCTGGGACAGGCTTTTCTAACGAGCAGTACTTC. Full variable domain (rest looked up from reference TRBV7-3 and TRBJ2-7): GAGVSQTPSNKVTEKGKYVELRCDPISGHTALYWYRQSLGQGPEFLIYFQGTGAADDSGLPNDRFFAVRPEGSVSTLKIQRTERGDSAVYLCASSSGTGFSNEQYFGPGTRLTVT.

The rearrangement uses TRBV5-6 and TRBJ1-1, with D unclear. The CDR3 loop spans 13 amino acids. Trimming took 0 bases from V and 4 from J, leaving 7 bases between them. The V gene's germline CDR1 is SGHDT and CDR2 YYEEEE. The CDR3 spells CASSLGGSTEAFF. The CDR3 DNA reads TGTGCCAGCAGCTTGGGCGGGTCCACTGAAGCTTTCTTT. The whole variable domain, filled in from reference TRBV5-6 and TRBJ1-1, reads DAGVTQSPTHLIKTRGQQVTLRCSPKSGHDTVSWYQQALGQGPQFIFQYYEEEERQRGNFPDRFSGHQFPNYSSELNVNALLLGDSALYLCASSLGGSTEAFFGQGTRLTVV.

V usage is TRBV5-4 and J usage is TRBJ2-5, with 12 bases that match TRBD2. With V trimmed by 2 bases and J by 5 bases, 13 bases remained unmatched. Germline loops: CDR1 SGHNT, CDR2 YYREEE (reference sequence). This CDR3 has 18 residues. The CDR3 loop reads CASSFTGLAGRGGETQYF. CDR3 in DNA: TGTGCCAGCAGCTTTACAGGACTAGCGGGGAGAGGGGGTGAGACCCAGTACTTC.

Only one count was recorded for this clone. The V and J genes are TRBV19 and TRBJ1-2; 11 bases line up with TRBD1. V shed 11 bases and J 8 bases; nucleotides not matched to a gene: 10. CDR3 length: 13 amino acids. Per the germline V gene, CDR1 is LNHDA and CDR2 is SQIVND (reference sequence). Here the CDR3 reads CAGRGQGEGGYTF. CDR3 sequence (DNA): TGTGCCGGAAGGGGACAGGGGGAAGGAGGCTACACCTTC.

There are a few counts of this clone. The chain has TRBV9 and TRBJ1-1, with no clear D. V was clipped by 2 bases and J by 1 base, with 9 bases between them. Germline V gives CDR1 SGDLS, CDR2 YYNGEE. CDR3 length equals 14 residues. CDR3 region: CASSVTVENTEAFF. DNA of the CDR3: TGTGCCAGCAGCGTCACAGTCGAGAACACTGAAGCTTTCTTT.

The rearrangement links TRBV4-3 to TRBJ1-1; D unresolved. V lost 0 bases, J lost 10 bases, and 12 bases lay in between. The CDR3 extends over 13 amino acids. Germline CDR1 LGHNA, CDR2 YSLEER. The chain's CDR3 is CASSQDLPLRAFF. The CDR3 bases are TGCGCCAGCAGCCAAGATTTACCCTTGCGAGCTTTCTTT.

V is TRBV2 and J is TRBJ1-4; weak D call: TRBD1 (6 bases). This CDR3 has 15 amino acids. V lost 9 bases to trimming and J lost 2 bases, with 16 bases between them. Germline V gene data show CDR1 as SNHLY and CDR2 as FYNNEI. CDR3 sequence (DNA): TGTGCCAGATCCGGGACATCTGTTACTAATGAAAAACTGTTTTTT. It translates to CARSGTSVTNEKLFF.

This clone was detected a few times. The chain recombines TRBV5-1 with TRBJ2-5; 8 bases line up with TRBD2. Trimming cost V 1 base and J 2 bases; bases outside gene matches: 7. The germline V gene encodes CDR1 SGHRS and CDR2 YFSETQ. CDR3 length: 16 amino acids. DNA for the CDR3: TGCGCCAGCAGCTTGATTTCTGCGGGGGGTCAAGAGACCCAGTACTTC. Translation: CASSLISAGGQETQYF.

The CDR3, as DNA: TGTGCCACCAGCAGAGGTTCGACAGGAGTTGGCTACGAGCAGTACTTC. Encoded protein: CATSRGSTGVGYEQYF. The chain is built from TRBV15 and TRBJ2-7; a possible D gene is TRBD1 (6 bases). CDR1 and CDR2 (germline): LNHNV, YYDKDF (reference sequence). This CDR3 is built from 16 residues. The V end was cut by 1 base, the J end by 3 bases, with 16 bases between.

The V call is TRBV12-5, the J call TRBJ2-7; weak D call: TRBD2 (6 bases). There are 16 residues in the CDR3. The germline gives CDR1 LGHNT, CDR2 FRNRAP. V was pared by 3 bases and J by 7 bases, with 22 bases between. CDR3: CASGFFRGLLPGEQYF. CDR3 DNA: TGTGCTAGTGGTTTCTTCCGTGGACTACTACCCGGGGAGCAGTACTTC. Variable domain in full (rest from reference TRBV12-5 and TRBJ2-7): DARVTQTPRHKVTEMGQEVTMRCQPILGHNTVFWYRQTMMQGLELLAYFRNRAPLDDSGMPKDRFSAEMPDATLATLKIQPSEPRDSAVYFCASGFFRGLLPGEQYFGPGTRLTVT.

V gene TRBV27 combines with J gene TRBJ2-5; 12 nucleotides agree with TRBD2. In germline, CDR1 is MNHEY, CDR2 SMNVEV (reference sequence). With 4 bases clipped from V and 4 bases from J, the junction kept 4 bases outside the gene matches. The CDR3 consists of 15 residues. CDR3 DNA sequence: TGTGCCAGCAGTTCTAGCGGGGGGGCGCGAGAGACCCAGTACTTC. Its translation: CASSSSGGARETQYF.

The genes are TRBV5-1 and TRBJ1-2, with TRBD1 matching over 9 bases. Germline V gene lookup returns CDR1 SGHRS and CDR2 YFSETQ. CDR3 length equals 15 residues. V shed 0 bases, J shed 4 bases, and the junction held 4 bases outside the gene matches. The CDR3 region has the DNA TGCGCCAGCAGCTTGGACGGACAGGGGCTCTATGGCTACACCTTC. It codes for CASSLDGQGLYGYTF. Combining the CDR3 with reference TRBV5-1 and TRBJ1-2 gives the whole variable domain KAGVTQTPRYLIKTRGQQVTLSCSPISGHRSVSWYQQTPGQGLQFLFEYFSETQRNKGNFPGRFSGRQFSNSRSEMNVSTLELGDSALYLCASSLDGQGLYGYTFGSGTRLTVV.

As for this clone: An end of the junction does not agree with germline; a read error may underlie this. V is TRBV7-3 and J is TRBJ2-1; no clear D gene. The CDR3 loop spans 13 amino acids. Per the germline V gene, CDR1 is SGHTA and CDR2 is FQGTGA. Here the CDR3 reads CASSLIVSKRQFF. CDR3 bases: TGTGCCAGCAGTTTAATAGTTAGCAAGCGACAGTTCTTC. The full variable domain, its missing parts supplied by reference TRBV7-3 and TRBJ2-1, is GAGVSQTPSNKVTEKGKYVELRCDPISGHTALYWYRQSLGQGPEFLIYFQGTGAADDSGLPNDRFFAVRPEGSVSTLKIQRTERGDSAVYLCASSLIVSKRQFFGPGTRLTVL.

This clone turned up a few times. The V call is TRBV15, the J call TRBJ2-7, with 7 bases identical to TRBD1. Germline CDR1 is LNHNV and CDR2 is YYDKDF (reference sequence). The J segment lost 5 bases and the V segment lost 3 bases, leaving 7 bases of the junction unmatched. CDR3 length equals 14 residues. This CDR3 reads CATSSRQGFDEQYF. CDR3 DNA sequence: TGTGCCACCAGCAGCAGACAGGGATTCGACGAGCAGTACTTC.

This clone was seen only a few times. The chain employs TRBV10-2 and TRBJ2-5, with 14 nucleotides matching TRBD2. The CDR3 totals 15 residues. The germline CDR1 and CDR2 sequences are WSHSY and SAAADI. V shed 6 bases and J 1 base; nucleotides not matched to a gene: 1. In DNA, the CDR3 is TGCGCCAGCAGGGGACTAGCGGGGGTCCAAGAGACCCAGTACTTC. Protein product: CASRGLAGVQETQYF.

The chain carries TRBV7-8 and TRBJ2-7, with D maybe TRBD2 (7 bases). CDR1 SGHVS and CDR2 FQNEAQ come from the germline V gene. The CDR3 contains 18 residues. V was cut by 1 base and J by 0 bases, with 19 bases left in between. The DNA of the CDR3 is TGTGCCAGCAGCTTAGTAGGAATGGGGGGGGCTGGCTCCTACGAGCAGTACTTC. Amino acid sequence: CASSLVGMGGAGSYEQYF.

The chain employs TRBV30 and TRBJ2-5; maybe TRBD1 (6 bases). The CDR3 has 13 residues. Trimming took off 3 bases at V and 7 bases at J, with 15 bases between the two ends. Germline V CDR1 and CDR2: GTSNPN, SVGIG (reference sequence). The DNA of the CDR3 is TGTGCCTGGAGCTTCCAGGGGCCGGGGACCCAGTACTTC. Protein: CAWSFQGPGTQYF. Combining the CDR3 with reference TRBV30 and TRBJ2-5 gives the whole variable domain SQTIHQWPATLVQPVGSPLSLECTVEGTSNPNLYWYRQAAGRGLQLLFYSVGIGQISSEVPQNLSASRPQDRQFILSSKKLLLSDSGFYLCAWSFQGPGTQYFGPGTRLLVL.